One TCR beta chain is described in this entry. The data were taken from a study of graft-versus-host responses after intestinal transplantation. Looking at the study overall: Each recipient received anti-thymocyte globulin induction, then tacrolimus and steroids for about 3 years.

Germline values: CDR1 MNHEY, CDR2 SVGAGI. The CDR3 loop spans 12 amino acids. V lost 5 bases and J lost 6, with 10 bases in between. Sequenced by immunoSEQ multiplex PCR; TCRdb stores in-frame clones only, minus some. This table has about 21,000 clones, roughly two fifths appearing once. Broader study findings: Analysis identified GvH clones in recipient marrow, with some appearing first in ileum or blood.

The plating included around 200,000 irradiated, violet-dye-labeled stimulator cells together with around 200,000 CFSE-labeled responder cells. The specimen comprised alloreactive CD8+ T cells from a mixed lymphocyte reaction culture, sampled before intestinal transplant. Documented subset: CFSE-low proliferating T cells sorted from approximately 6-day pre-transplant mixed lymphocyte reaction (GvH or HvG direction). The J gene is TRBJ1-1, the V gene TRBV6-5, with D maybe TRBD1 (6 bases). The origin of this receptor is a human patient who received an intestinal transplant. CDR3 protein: CASSGGRAEAFF. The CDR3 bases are TGTGCCAGCAGTGGGGGGCGGGCTGAAGCTTTCTTT.